This T cell receptor beta chain was retrieved from a study of blood T cell repertoires in COVID-19. Study information: COVID-19 samples from acute and convalescent phases originated in the United States, Italy and Spain.

Libraries were prepared by immunoSEQ multiplex PCR; TCRdb keeps only in-frame clonotypes and omits some of them. The sample yields about 97,000 clones, approximately 80% seen once. CDR3 length equals 15 residues. Germline V gene lookup returns CDR1 MNHEY and CDR2 SMNVEV (reference sequence). V was cut by 1 base and J by 8 bases, with 12 bases left in between. The clonotype was recovered from a man between 70 and 80 years old with acute or convalescent COVID-19. Sequencing input: peripheral blood. The V gene is TRBV27, the J gene TRBJ1-6; TRBD1 might be the D (5 bases). This CDR3 is CASSLFFRGYSPLHF. The CDR3 nucleotides are TGTGCCAGCAGTTTATTCTTTAGGGGATATTCACCCCTCCACTTT.